Below, 8 T cell receptor beta chains from the same sample are listed, as sequenced in a study of blood T cell repertoires in COVID-19. Data came from immunoSEQ multiplex PCR; TCRdb stores just in-frame clones and leaves some out. The table lists approximately 200,000 clones, 83% of them singletons. The sequenced material came from peripheral blood. These TCRs come from a woman between 45 and 60 years old with acute or convalescent COVID-19.

Only a few counts were recorded for this clone. V gene TRBV7-2 combines with J gene TRBJ1-1; D possibly corresponds to TRBD1 (5 bases). This CDR3 comprises 14 residues. Trimming removed 4 bases at V and 1 base at J, with 10 bases between. Germline lookup yields CDR1 SGHTA and CDR2 FQGNSA. CDR3 DNA sequence: TGTGCCAGCAGCTACAGGACGGGGAACACTGAAGCTTTCTTT. Protein sequence: CASSYRTGNTEAFF.

The chain recombines TRBV12-3 or TRBV12-4 with TRBJ1-4; TRBD1 aligns across 7 bases. This CDR3 is 13 amino acids long. V lost 5 bases to trimming and J lost 5 bases; unmatched junction nucleotides: 2. The CDR3 here is CASSPQGNEKLFF. The CDR3 region has the DNA TGTGCCAGCAGTCCACAGGGGAATGAAAAACTGTTTTTT.

This rearrangement joins TRBV28 to TRBJ1-2; 9 bases align to TRBD1. Germline trimming cut 6 bases from V and 8 bases from J; bases unmatched to any gene: 1. The CDR3 spans 11 residues. Germline lookup yields CDR1 MDHEN and CDR2 SYDVKM. CDR3: CASRDRGGYTF. The CDR3 bases are TGTGCCAGCAGGGACAGGGGCGGCTACACCTTC.

This rearrangement joins TRBV25-1 to TRBJ2-2; tentative D call: TRBD2 (7 bases). There are 14 residues in the CDR3. Germline-derived CDR1 and CDR2 are MGHDK and SYGVNS. Trimming took 2 bases from V and 6 from J, leaving 10 bases between them. CDR3 bases: TGTGCCAGCAGTGAAATGGGGGGGCCCGGGGAGCTGTTTTTT. Residues: CASSEMGGPGELFF.

This rearrangement joins TRBV6-1 to TRBJ2-1; the match to TRBD2 covers 7 bases. The length of the CDR3 is 14 residues. V lost 5 bases and J lost 7; bases outside the gene matches: 8. CDR1 is MNHNS and CDR2 is SASEGT in the germline V gene. The CDR3 DNA reads TGTGCCAGCAGTTCCTCCGGGACTAAAAATGAGCAGTTCTTC. Its translation is CASSSSGTKNEQFF.

This clone was found once. The rearrangement joins TRBV7-3 to TRBJ2-2; TRBD2 aligns across 13 bases. V lost 5 bases and J lost 6; bases outside the gene matches: 12. This CDR3 region has 18 residues. The germline V gene encodes CDR1 SGHTA and CDR2 FQGTGA. The CDR3 is CASSQTSGGRYTAGELFF. The CDR3 DNA is TGTGCCAGCAGCCAGACTAGCGGGGGGCGATACACTGCCGGGGAGCTGTTTTTT.

V usage is TRBV7-2 and J usage is TRBJ1-4; D is possibly TRBD1 (5 bases). The germline V and J ends were trimmed by 1 base and 4 bases, with 10 bases remaining between them. Germline V gene data show CDR1 as SGHTA and CDR2 as FQGNSA. The CDR3 sequence is 15 residues long. The CDR3 spells CASSLDPGGNEKLFF. In DNA form, the CDR3 reads TGTGCCAGCAGCTTAGATCCGGGGGGTAATGAAAAACTGTTTTTT.

V usage is TRBV28 and J usage is TRBJ1-5, with D uncertain. V shed 11 bases and J shed 4 bases, with 12 bases lying between them. CDR3 length equals 12 residues. Germline CDR1 and CDR2: MDHEN and SYDVKM. The CDR3: CAVRQLNQPQHF. The DNA of the CDR3 is TGTGCCGTCAGGCAGCTGAATCAGCCCCAGCATTTT. The variable domain in full, completed from reference TRBV28 and TRBJ1-5, reads DVKVTQSSRYLVKRTGEKVFLECVQDMDHENMFWYRQDPGLGLRLIYFSYDVKMKEKGDIPEGYSVSREKKERFSLILESASTNQTSMYLCAVRQLNQPQHFGDGTRLSIL.